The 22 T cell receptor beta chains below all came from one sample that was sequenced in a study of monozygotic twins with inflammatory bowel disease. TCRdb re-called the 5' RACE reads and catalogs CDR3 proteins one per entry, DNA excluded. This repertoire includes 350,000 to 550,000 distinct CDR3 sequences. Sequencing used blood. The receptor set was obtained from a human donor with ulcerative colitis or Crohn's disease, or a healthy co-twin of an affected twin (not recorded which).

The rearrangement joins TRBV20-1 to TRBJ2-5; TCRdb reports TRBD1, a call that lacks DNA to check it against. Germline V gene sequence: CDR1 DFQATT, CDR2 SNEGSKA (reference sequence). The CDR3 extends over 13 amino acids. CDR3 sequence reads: CSLETGIAETQYF.

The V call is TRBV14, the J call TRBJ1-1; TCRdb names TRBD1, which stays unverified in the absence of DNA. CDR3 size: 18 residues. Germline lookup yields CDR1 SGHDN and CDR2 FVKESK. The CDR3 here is CASSQPRPGQGADTEAFF.

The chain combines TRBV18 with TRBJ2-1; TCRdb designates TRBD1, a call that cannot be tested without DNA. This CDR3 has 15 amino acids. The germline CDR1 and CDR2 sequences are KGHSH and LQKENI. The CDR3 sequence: CASSQLNRGRNEQFF.

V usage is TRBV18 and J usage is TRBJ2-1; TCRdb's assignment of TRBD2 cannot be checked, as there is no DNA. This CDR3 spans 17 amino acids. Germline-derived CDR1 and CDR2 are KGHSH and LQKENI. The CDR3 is CASSPYTLGLAGNEQFF.

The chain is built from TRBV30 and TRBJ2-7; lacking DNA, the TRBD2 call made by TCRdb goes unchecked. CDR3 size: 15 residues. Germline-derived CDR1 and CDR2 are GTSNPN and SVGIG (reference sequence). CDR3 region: CAWSVQAGSNYEQYF.

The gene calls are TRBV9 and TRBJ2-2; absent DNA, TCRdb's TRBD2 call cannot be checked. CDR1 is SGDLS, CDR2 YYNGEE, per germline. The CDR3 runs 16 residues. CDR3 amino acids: CASSLIAGGVTGELFF. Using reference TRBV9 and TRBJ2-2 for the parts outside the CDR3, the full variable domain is DSGVTQTPKHLITATGQRVTLRCSPRSGDLSVYWYQQSLDQGLQFLIQYYNGEERAKGNILERFSAQQFPDLHSELNLSSLELGDSALYFCASSLIAGGVTGELFFGEGSRLTVL.

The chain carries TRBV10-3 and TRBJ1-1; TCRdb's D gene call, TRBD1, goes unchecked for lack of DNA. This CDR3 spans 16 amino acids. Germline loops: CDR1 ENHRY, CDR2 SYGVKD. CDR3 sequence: CATSDRVNQGLAEAFF.

CDR3 in amino acids: CASRLGTSGTTDTQYF. The rearrangement joins TRBV7-8 to TRBJ2-3; no DNA is available, so the TRBD2 call from TCRdb remains unchecked. The germline V gene has CDR1 SGHVS and CDR2 FQNEAQ. This CDR3 contains 16 residues.

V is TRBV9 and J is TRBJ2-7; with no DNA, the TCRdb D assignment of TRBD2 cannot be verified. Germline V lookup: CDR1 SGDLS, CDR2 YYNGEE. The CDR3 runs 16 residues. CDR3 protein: CASSASGLAGEYEQYF.

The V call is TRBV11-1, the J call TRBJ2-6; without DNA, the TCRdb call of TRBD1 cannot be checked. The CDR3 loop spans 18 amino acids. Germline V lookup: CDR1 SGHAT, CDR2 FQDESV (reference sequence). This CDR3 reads CASSYTPAHSPGANVLTF.

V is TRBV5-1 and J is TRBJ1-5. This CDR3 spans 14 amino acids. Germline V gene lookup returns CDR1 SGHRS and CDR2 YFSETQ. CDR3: CASSGEGGNQPQHF.

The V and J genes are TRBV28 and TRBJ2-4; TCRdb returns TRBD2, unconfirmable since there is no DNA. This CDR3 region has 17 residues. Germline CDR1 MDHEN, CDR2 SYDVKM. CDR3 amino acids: CASSLGLADLAKNIQYF.

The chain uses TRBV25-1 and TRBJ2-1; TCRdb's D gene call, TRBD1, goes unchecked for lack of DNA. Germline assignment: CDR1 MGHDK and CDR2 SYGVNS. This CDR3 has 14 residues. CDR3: CASSEPRRGDEQFF.

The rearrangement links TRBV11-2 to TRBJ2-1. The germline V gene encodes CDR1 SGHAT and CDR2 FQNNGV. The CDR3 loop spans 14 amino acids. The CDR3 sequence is CASSSSDSYNEQFF. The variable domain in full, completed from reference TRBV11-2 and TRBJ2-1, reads EAGVAQSPRYKIIEKRQSVAFWCNPISGHATLYWYQQILGQGPKLLIQFQNNGVVDDSQLPKDRFSAERLKGVDSTLKIQPAKLEDSAVYLCASSSSDSYNEQFFGPGTRLTVL.

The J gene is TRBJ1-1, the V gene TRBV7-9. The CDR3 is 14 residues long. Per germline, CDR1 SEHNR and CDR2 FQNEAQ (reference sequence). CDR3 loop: CASSLVTPNTEDFF.

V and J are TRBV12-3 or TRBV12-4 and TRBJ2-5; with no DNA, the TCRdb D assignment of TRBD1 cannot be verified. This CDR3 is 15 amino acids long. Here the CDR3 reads CASSFRQGRQETQYF.

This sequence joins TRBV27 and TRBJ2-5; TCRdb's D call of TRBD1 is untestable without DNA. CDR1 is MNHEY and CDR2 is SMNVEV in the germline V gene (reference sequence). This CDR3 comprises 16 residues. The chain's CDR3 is CASSLEPDSAQETQYF.

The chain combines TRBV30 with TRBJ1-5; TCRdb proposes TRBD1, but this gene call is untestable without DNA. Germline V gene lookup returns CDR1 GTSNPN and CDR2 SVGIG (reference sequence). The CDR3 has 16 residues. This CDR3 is CAWSIRSGISNQPQHF.

The CDR3: CASSSDLPGETQYF. V is TRBV7-2 and J is TRBJ2-5; TCRdb proposes TRBD1, but this gene call is untestable without DNA. Germline values: CDR1 SGHTA, CDR2 FQGNSA. The CDR3 spans 14 residues.

CDR3 amino acids: CASSVEVNTEAFF. The chain uses TRBV9 and TRBJ1-1. The CDR3 length is 13 residues. Germline V gene sequence: CDR1 SGDLS, CDR2 YYNGEE.

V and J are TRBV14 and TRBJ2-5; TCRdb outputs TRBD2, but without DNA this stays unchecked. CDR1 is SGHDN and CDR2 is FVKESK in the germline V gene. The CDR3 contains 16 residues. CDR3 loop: CASSQDRSGGLKTQYF.

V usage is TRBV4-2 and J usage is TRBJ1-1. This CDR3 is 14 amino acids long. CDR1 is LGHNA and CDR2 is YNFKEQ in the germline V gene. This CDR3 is CASSQDSGETEAFF.